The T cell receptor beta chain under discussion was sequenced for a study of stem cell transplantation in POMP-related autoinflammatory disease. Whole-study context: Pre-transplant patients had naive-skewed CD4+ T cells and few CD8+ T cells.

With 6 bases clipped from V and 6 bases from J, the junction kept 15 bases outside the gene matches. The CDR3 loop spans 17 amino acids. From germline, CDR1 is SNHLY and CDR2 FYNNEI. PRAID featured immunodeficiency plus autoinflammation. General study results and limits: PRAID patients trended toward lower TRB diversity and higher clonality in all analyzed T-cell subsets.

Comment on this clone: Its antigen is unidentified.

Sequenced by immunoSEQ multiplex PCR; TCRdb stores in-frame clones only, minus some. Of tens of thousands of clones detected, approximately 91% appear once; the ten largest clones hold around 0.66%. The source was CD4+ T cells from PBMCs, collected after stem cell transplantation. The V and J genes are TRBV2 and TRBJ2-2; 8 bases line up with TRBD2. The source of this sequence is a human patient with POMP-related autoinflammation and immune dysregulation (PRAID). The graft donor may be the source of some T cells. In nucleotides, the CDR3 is TGTGCCAGCAGCTGGATCTCCAGCGGGAGAATCGCCGGGGAGCTGTTTTTT. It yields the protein CASSWISSGRIAGELFF.